This entry concerns a single T cell receptor (beta chain). The antigen remains undetermined. This sample stems from a study of identical twins. General observations from the study: Low generation probability was overrepresented in out-of-frame alpha sequences shared by twins.

TCRdb re-called the 5' RACE reads with MiXCR, one entry per CDR3 protein. The sample records around 18,000 distinct CDR3 sequences, approximately 70% being singletons. V lost 3 bases and J 6 bases, leaving 16 bases between the germline ends. Per the germline V gene, CDR1 is SGHRS and CDR2 is YFSETQ. This CDR3 spans 14 amino acids. This TCR was recovered from a woman in her late teens or twenties in good health. This table probably holds off-target reads from a library built for another chain. The sequenced sample was memory (CD45RO+) T cells sorted from blood. The V gene is TRBV5-1, the J gene TRBJ2-7; D is unclear. The CDR3 protein is CASSWEGKNFEQYF. The DNA of the CDR3 is TGCGCCAGCAGCTGGGAAGGGAAGAACTTCGAGCAGTACTTC.